Listed below are T cell receptor beta chains from one sample, sequenced in a study of cytomegalovirus exposure and HLA in healthy donors. The data were produced by immunoSEQ multiplex PCR, yet TCRdb's version contains in-frame clones alone and is incomplete. The profile shows about 130,000 clones, 75% to 85% of them singletons. What was sequenced was PBMCs. Receptors were obtained from a woman aged 40 to 50 in good health and CMV-seropositive. The CDR3 runs from the conserved cysteine through the conserved F or W. D genes are given only for firm matches. Rows give clone size only sometimes, using once, few, many, or a class for an expanded clone.

D,V,size,J,DNA,CDR3
-,TRBV18,once,TRBJ2-3,TGTGCCAGCTCACCAGAGGATCCCGCTAAGGATACGCAGTATTTT,CASSPEDPAKDTQYF
-,TRBV7-3,-,TRBJ1-1,TGTGCCAGCAGCCTAGGAGGTGGCGGCAAGAACACTGAAGCTTTCTTT,CASSLGGGGKNTEAFF
-,TRBV19,-,TRBJ1-3,TGTGCCAGTCATCGGTTGTCGTCTGGAAACACCATATATTTT,CASHRLSSGNTIYF
-,TRBV19,-,TRBJ2-3,TGTGCCACCCGACAGAAGGGTCAGCGTACGCAGTATTTT,CATRQKGQRTQYF
TRBD1,TRBV7-3,-,TRBJ2-7,TGTGCCAGCAGCACCCAGACAGGGGGCAACGAGCAGTACTTC,CASSTQTGGNEQYF
TRBD2,TRBV4-3,-,TRBJ2-7,TGCGCCAGCAGCCAAGAGCGGGAGTTAACGTACGAGCAGTACTTC,CASSQERELTYEQYF
-,TRBV5-1,-,TRBJ2-5,TGCGCCAGCAGCTTGGTGGGGGGTCAAGAGACCCAGTACTTC,CASSLVGGQETQYF
-,TRBV5-1,-,TRBJ2-7,TGCGCCAGCAGCCTCGACAGTGTCTACGAGCAGTACTTC,CASSLDSVYEQYF
TRBD2,TRBV11-2,-,TRBJ2-3,TGTGCCAGCAGCTATAGCGGGGGAAACACAGATACGCAGTATTTT,CASSYSGGNTDTQYF
TRBD2,TRBV10-3,-,TRBJ2-1,TGTGCCATCAGTGACCGGACTAGCGGGATAGGAAACAATGAGCAGTTCTTC,CAISDRTSGIGNNEQFF
-,TRBV11-3,-,TRBJ2-2,TGTGCCAGCAGCTTAGATCCCACGACTAGTTCCCAACCAGGGGAGCTGTTTTTT,CASSLDPTTSSQPGELFF
-,TRBV7-2,-,TRBJ1-2,TGTGCCAGCAGCTTCGGGGGGGTCGACTATGGCTACACCTTC,CASSFGGVDYGYTF
-,TRBV30,-,TRBJ1-1,TGTGCCTGGAGTCCAGGCTTGAACACTGAAGCTTTCTTT,CAWSPGLNTEAFF
-,TRBV6-6,-,TRBJ1-1,TGTGCCAGCAGTTACGGCCCGGGAGGGGGCACTGAAGCTTTCTTT,CASSYGPGGGTEAFF
TRBD1,TRBV2,-,TRBJ1-2,TGTGCCAGCAGTCCGGGACAGCTCTATGGCTACACCTTC,CASSPGQLYGYTF
-,TRBV12-2,-,TRBJ2-1,TGTGCAAGTCGCCCGATACCCCTTACTAGCGGGAAAAGCTCCTACAATGAGCAGTTCTTC,CASRPIPLTSGKSSYNEQFF
TRBD2,TRBV27,-,TRBJ2-3,TGTGCCAGCAGTTTCGGGGGGGATACGCAGTATTTT,CASSFGGDTQYF
TRBD1,TRBV9,-,TRBJ1-6,TGTGCCAGCAGCGTATCAGGGGGCTCCTATAATTCACCCCTCCACTTT,CASSVSGGSYNSPLHF
-,TRBV11-3,-,TRBJ2-1,TGTGCCAGCAGCTTAGATCCTAGCGCTAGCTCCTACAATGAGCAGTTCTTC,CASSLDPSASSYNEQFF
-,TRBV13,-,TRBJ1-2,TGTGCCAGCAGGCTCGCGGGACGGTACTATGGCTACACCTTC,CASRLAGRYYGYTF
-,TRBV9,-,TRBJ1-1,TGTGCCAGCAGCGTAGTGTCCGACACTGAAGCTTTCTTT,CASSVVSDTEAFF
-,TRBV7-8,-,TRBJ2-5,TGTGCCAGCAGCCGTCTCGGACAAGATAGGCCCCAAGAGACCCAGTACTTC,CASSRLGQDRPQETQYF
TRBD2,TRBV28,-,TRBJ2-7,TGTGCCAGCAGTTTGGTGACTAGCGGGAGACGGGCTCGCGAGCAGTACTTC,CASSLVTSGRRAREQYF
TRBD2,TRBV7-2,-,TRBJ2-7,TGTGCCAGCAGCTCCCTTGGCGGGAGGGAGGGTTACTTC,CASSSLGGREGYF
-,TRBV7-8,-,TRBJ2-3,TGTGCCAGCAGCTTATCTGAGGGTAGCACAGATACGCAGTATTTT,CASSLSEGSTDTQYF
TRBD1,TRBV4-3,-,TRBJ2-5,TGCGCCAGCAGCCAAGGCAGGGGGCAAGGGGAGACCCAGTACTTC,CASSQGRGQGETQYF
-,TRBV7-5,-,TRBJ1-4,TGTGCCAGAAGCTTGAGGGTAGGAAGCCCGGGGAATGAAAAACTGTTTTTT,CARSLRVGSPGNEKLFF
-,TRBV6-5,few,TRBJ1-1,TGTGCCAGCATCACCGGGTGTGTAGCTTTCTTT,CASITGCVAFF
TRBD2,TRBV6-1,-,TRBJ2-7,TGTGCCAGCAGTGAGAAGCGGGGGGATCACGAGCAGTACTTC,CASSEKRGDHEQYF
TRBD1,TRBV5-4,-,TRBJ1-1,TGTGCCAGCAGCCCCGCGACAGGGGTGAACACTGAAGCTTTCTTT,CASSPATGVNTEAFF
TRBD1,TRBV7-2,-,TRBJ2-7,TGTGCCAGCAGCACCCGGACAGGTACAAACTACGAGCAGTACTTC,CASSTRTGTNYEQYF
-,TRBV27,once,TRBJ1-2,TGTGCCAGCAGTTTACAGGGTAACTATGGCTACACCTTC,CASSLQGNYGYTF
-,TRBV28,-,TRBJ2-3,TGTGCCAGCAGTTCAGACGGGAGAGGCACAGATACGCAGTATTTT,CASSSDGRGTDTQYF
-,TRBV6-5,-,TRBJ2-5,TGTGCCAGCAGTTCCGGGTGGGGGGGCCTTGAGACCCAGTACTTC,CASSSGWGGLETQYF
-,TRBV6-5,once,TRBJ1-6,TGTGCCAGCAGTTACGAGGCCCGGGGTTCACCCCTCCACTTT,CASSYEARGSPLHF
-,TRBV28,-,TRBJ2-3,TGTGCCAGCAGTCTACCGACTAGAGGGGATACGCAGTATTTT,CASSLPTRGDTQYF
-,TRBV7-2,-,TRBJ2-7,TGTGCCAGCAGCCTCAGGCGCCACGAGCAGTACTTC,CASSLRRHEQYF
-,TRBV18,-,TRBJ1-1,TGTGCCAGCTCACCCGGGACTTCCACTGAAGCTTTCTTT,CASSPGTSTEAFF
-,TRBV5-6,once,TRBJ1-3,TGTGCCAGCAGCTTGGAGCGGGACACTTACCTTGGAAACACCATATATTTT,CASSLERDTYLGNTIYF
TRBD1,TRBV2,-,TRBJ2-5,TGTGCCAGTATGTTACAGGGGGGCCAAGAGACCCAGTACTTC,CASMLQGGQETQYF
-,TRBV7-2,few,TRBJ2-7,TGTGCCAGCAGCCCGTGGGACTTGCGTCTTCGGCAGTACTTC,CASSPWDLRLRQYF
TRBD1,TRBV27,-,TRBJ2-5,TGTGCCAGCAGTTTATCTTGGGACAGTTTGGGGACCCAGTACTTC,CASSLSWDSLGTQYF
-,TRBV28,-,TRBJ1-2,TGTGCCAGCAGTACAGGAGGGTCTAACTATGGCTACACCTTC,CASSTGGSNYGYTF
TRBD1,TRBV19,-,TRBJ2-7,TGTGCCAGTAGTTCAACAGGGGCCTACGAGCAGTACTTC,CASSSTGAYEQYF
TRBD2,TRBV7-2,-,TRBJ2-7,TGTGCCAGCAGCCGAGGTGGGAAGAGCGGGAGCAACGAGCAGTACTTC,CASSRGGKSGSNEQYF
-,TRBV23-1,-,TRBJ1-1,TGCGCCAGCAGCCAACGACAGGTATTCATGAACACTGAAGCTTTCTTT,CASSQRQVFMNTEAFF
-,TRBV6-1,-,TRBJ1-4,TGTGCCAGCAGTGCCGCAACGACAGCTCAATATGCAACTAATGAAAAACTGTTTTTT,CASSAATTAQYATNEKLFF
TRBD1,TRBV6-1,-,TRBJ1-2,TGTGCCAGCAGTGACCCGGGACAGGGAATCTATGGCTACACCTTC,CASSDPGQGIYGYTF
TRBD2,TRBV7-2,-,TRBJ2-3,TGTGCCAGCAGCCATACTAGCGGGAGGGCCCCGTACACAGATACGCAGTATTTT,CASSHTSGRAPYTDTQYF
-,TRBV10-2,-,TRBJ1-5,TGCGCCAGCAGTGAGACAGGGCTAGGCAATCAGCCCCAGCATTTT,CASSETGLGNQPQHF
-,TRBV7-6,-,TRBJ2-1,TGTGCCAGCACCTCAGAGGTGGAGCAGTTCTTC,CASTSEVEQFF